A single sample is the source of the 30 T cell receptor beta chains below, sequenced in a study of blood T cell repertoires in COVID-19. Some clones are missing from TCRdb's copy, which holds only in-frame ones; the method was immunoSEQ multiplex PCR. There are 65,000 to 90,000 clones in the sample; about nine tenths occur only once, and just over 5% lies in the top ten. Specimen: peripheral blood. All receptors derive from a human donor in a cohort sampled during active COVID-19.

J is TRBJ2-2 and V is TRBV29-1; tentative D call: TRBD2 (7 bases). The V gene lost 7 bases and the J gene lost 4 bases, with 10 bases spanning the gap. Germline CDR1 reads SQVTM; CDR2 reads ANQGSEA. The CDR3 is 12 residues long. The CDR3 spells CSGGGATGELFF. DNA of the CDR3: TGCAGCGGGGGGGGCGCCACCGGGGAGCTGTTTTTT.

The CDR3 DNA follows: TGTGCCAGCAGCCACCCGGGACTAGTGGTCTACGAGCAGTACTTC. Its translation is CASSHPGLVVYEQYF. The chain joins TRBV4-2 to TRBJ2-7, with 8 positions matching TRBD2. Germline values: CDR1 LGHNA, CDR2 YNFKEQ. V shed 3 bases, J shed 3 bases, and the junction held 7 bases outside the gene matches. The CDR3 spans 15 residues.

This clone appeared once. The V call is TRBV7-9, the J call TRBJ2-3; TRBD1 is a possible D gene (6 bases). The germline V gene encodes CDR1 SEHNR and CDR2 FQNEAQ (reference sequence). CDR3 length: 13 amino acids. The V and J ends lost 5 bases and 6 bases respectively, with 12 bases between them. CDR3 in amino acids: CASSRDTSDTQYF. CDR3 in DNA: TGTGCCAGCAGCCGGGACACCTCGGATACGCAGTATTTT.

The chain couples TRBV9 to TRBJ2-1; D remains unclear. V was cut by 0 bases and J by 0 bases, with 13 bases left in between. The V gene's germline CDR1 is SGDLS and CDR2 YYNGEE. The CDR3 runs 17 residues. CDR3: CASSVGLANLSYNEQFF. CDR3 in DNA: TGTGCCAGCAGCGTAGGGTTGGCAAACCTCTCCTACAATGAGCAGTTCTTC.

The V and J genes are TRBV6-1 and TRBJ2-3; D is uncertain. Between the trimmed V and J ends, which lost 2 bases and 4 bases, there was a span of 7 bases. This CDR3 is 13 amino acids long. Germline V gene data show CDR1 as MNHNS and CDR2 as SASEGT. CDR3 coding DNA: TGTGCCAGCAGTGAAAGCGTAGCAGATACGCAGTATTTT. Encoded protein: CASSESVADTQYF.

The chain employs TRBV3-1 (or the pseudogene TRBV3-2) and TRBJ1-5; D unclear. Germline lookup yields CDR1 LGHDT and CDR2 YNNKEL (reference sequence). The length of the CDR3 is 15 residues. V shed 0 bases and J shed 5 bases, with 11 bases lying between them. The CDR3 region is CASSQDLGDDQPQHF. CDR3 nucleotide sequence: TGTGCCAGCAGCCAAGATCTCGGTGATGATCAGCCCCAGCATTTT.

V usage is TRBV10-1 and J usage is TRBJ1-2; no clear D. CDR1 WNHNN and CDR2 SYGVQD come from the germline V gene (reference sequence). V was clipped by 3 bases and J by 1 base, with 6 bases between them. CDR3 length: 13 amino acids. CDR3: CASSERVNYGYTF. The CDR3 DNA follows: TGCGCCAGCAGTGAAAGAGTTAACTATGGCTACACCTTC.

V is TRBV19 and J is TRBJ2-7, with D tentatively TRBD1 (6 bases). From germline, CDR1 is LNHDA and CDR2 SQIVND (reference sequence). V dropped 0 bases and J dropped 6 bases, with 9 bases sitting between them. The CDR3 is 13 residues long. The CDR3 nucleotides read TGTGCCAGTAGTATAGATCCAGGGGCCGAGCAGTACTTC. This codes for CASSIDPGAEQYF.

This sequence joins TRBV4-3 and TRBJ2-7; D is possibly TRBD1 (7 bases). The CDR3 is 16 amino acids. Germline CDR1 reads LGHNA; CDR2 reads YSLEER. The germline V and J ends were trimmed by 0 bases and 7 bases, with 19 bases remaining between them. The CDR3 nucleotides are TGCGCCAGCAGCCAAGATTTGGGCAGGGGGGCGGAAGAGCAGTACTTC. Translation gives CASSQDLGRGAEEQYF.

The rearrangement uses TRBV5-1 and TRBJ2-3; TRBD1 matches 12 bases. The CDR3 length is 19 residues. V was clipped by 4 bases and J by 1 base; unmatched bases: 13. Germline V CDR1 and CDR2: SGHRS, YFSETQ. The CDR3 coding sequence is TGCGCCAGCAGCCCAGGGGACAGGGGGCAGGTAATGGGCACAGATACGCAGTATTTT. This gives the protein CASSPGDRGQVMGTDTQYF.

The chain couples TRBV2 to TRBJ1-6; no reliable D call. This CDR3 is built from 15 residues. The germline V gene encodes CDR1 SNHLY and CDR2 FYNNEI. Trimming removed 3 bases from V and 0 bases from J, with 6 bases in between. The CDR3 DNA is TGTGCCAGCAGTGATCGGAGCTCCTATAATTCACCCCTCCACTTT. This codes for CASSDRSSYNSPLHF.

The genes are TRBV30 and TRBJ2-7; 10 bases agree with TRBD2. Germline V gene sequence: CDR1 GTSNPN, CDR2 SVGIG (reference sequence). The CDR3 is 15 residues long. J lost 2 bases, V lost 1 base, and 5 bases had no gene match. In DNA form, the CDR3 reads TGTGCCTGGAGTGCTAGCGGGGGCCTGACCTACGAGCAGTACTTC. This codes for CAWSASGGLTYEQYF.

The rearrangement links TRBV9 to TRBJ2-2; TRBD2 matches at 9 bases. Losses at the gene ends were 0 bases for V and 5 bases for J; bases not matched to a gene: 5. This CDR3 has 16 residues. Germline V CDR1 and CDR2: SGDLS, YYNGEE. CDR3 DNA: TGTGCCAGCAGCGTAGGCGGGGGGGCCGATACCGGGGAGCTGTTTTTT. The encoded protein is CASSVGGGADTGELFF.

The rearrangement links TRBV6-2 or TRBV6-3 to TRBJ2-3, with 14 positions matching TRBD2. The V and J ends lost 0 bases and 0 bases, in that order; junction bases with no gene match: 8. The CDR3 extends over 20 amino acids. The germline V gene encodes CDR1 MNHEY and CDR2 SVGEGT. The CDR3 nucleotides read TGTGCCAGCAGTTACTCCCCGACTAGCGGGGGGGAACCTAGCACAGATACGCAGTATTTT. The encoded protein is CASSYSPTSGGEPSTDTQYF.

This chain links TRBV7-8 with TRBJ2-7, with D maybe TRBD1 (6 bases). Between the trimmed V and J ends, which lost 1 base and 0 bases, there was a span of 16 bases. CDR1 is SGHVS and CDR2 is FQNEAQ in the germline V gene. This CDR3 contains 17 residues. The CDR3 region is CASSLGFGDTGSYEQYF. The CDR3 DNA reads TGTGCCAGCAGCTTAGGTTTCGGGGACACGGGCTCCTACGAGCAGTACTTC.

The V call is TRBV5-1, the J call TRBJ2-1; 8 nucleotides line up with TRBD2. Germline loops: CDR1 SGHRS, CDR2 YFSETQ. V gave up 2 bases and J gave up 4 bases; unmatched junction bases: 2. The CDR3 is 14 amino acids. CDR3 residues: CASSLAGAYNEQFF. The CDR3 region has the DNA TGCGCCAGCAGCTTAGCGGGAGCATACAATGAGCAGTTCTTC.

This clone was seen a single time. This rearrangement joins TRBV14 to TRBJ2-1, with a weak D call TRBD2 (5 bases). Between the trimmed V and J ends, which lost 0 bases and 0 bases, there was a span of 6 bases. The CDR3 is made up of 15 amino acids. CDR1 is SGHDN, CDR2 FVKESK, per germline. CDR3 sequence (DNA): TGTGCCAGCAGCCAAGAAGGGAGCTCCTACAATGAGCAGTTCTTC. Translation gives CASSQEGSSYNEQFF.

Here the CDR3 reads CASSQDGGTYPTDTQYF. In DNA form, the CDR3 reads TGTGCCAGCAGCCAAGATGGGGGGACGTACCCCACAGATACGCAGTATTTT. The chain links TRBV14 to TRBJ2-3; D possibly corresponds to TRBD2 (6 bases). This CDR3 has 17 amino acids. V was shortened by 0 bases and J by 2 bases, with 15 bases between the two germline ends. Per the germline V gene, CDR1 is SGHDN and CDR2 is FVKESK.

In this sample, this clone turned up once. This rearrangement joins TRBV10-3 to TRBJ2-5, with 11 bases fitting TRBD2. CDR1 is ENHRY and CDR2 is SYGVKD in the germline V gene. V shed 0 bases and J 3 bases; nucleotides not matched to a gene: 6. The CDR3 has 17 amino acids. This CDR3 is CAISESASGGYEETQYF. Written as DNA, the CDR3 is TGTGCCATCAGTGAGTCGGCTAGCGGGGGGTATGAAGAGACCCAGTACTTC.

In its sample, this clone was seen once. The chain carries TRBV4-1 and TRBJ2-3, with a tentative D call TRBD1 (6 bases). CDR3 length equals 16 residues. Germline CDR1 reads MGHRA; CDR2 reads YSYEKL. V was shortened by 3 bases and J by 0 bases, with 13 bases between the two germline ends. The CDR3 nucleotides read TGCGCCAGCAGCCAGCCCTTACAGGGTAGCACAGATACGCAGTATTTT. Its translation is CASSQPLQGSTDTQYF.

The chain carries TRBV6-5 and TRBJ1-5; perhaps TRBD1 as D (5 bases). The CDR3 consists of 11 residues. Trimming shortened V by 11 bases and J by 7 bases, and 12 bases separated the two germline ends. Germline lookup yields CDR1 MNHEY and CDR2 SVGAGI. The CDR3 spells CALGTGQPQHF. CDR3 coding DNA: TGTGCCCTCGGGACTGGGCAGCCCCAGCATTTT.

This clone was observed a handful of times. The V call is TRBV5-5, the J call TRBJ1-5, with D uncertain. Germline V gene sequence: CDR1 SGHKS, CDR2 YYEKEE (reference sequence). The CDR3 runs to 15 residues. Trimming took off 0 bases at V and 0 bases at J, with 7 bases between the two ends. CDR3 amino acids: CASSLVGSSNQPQHF. CDR3 sequence (DNA): TGTGCCAGCAGCTTGGTAGGGAGTAGCAATCAGCCCCAGCATTTT.

The V and J genes are TRBV3-1 (or the pseudogene TRBV3-2) and TRBJ1-4; no clear D. The CDR3 has 14 amino acids. Looked up from germline, CDR1 is LGHDT and CDR2 is YNNKEL (reference sequence). The V and J ends lost 1 base and 7 bases respectively, with 10 bases between them. The CDR3 region has the DNA TGTGCCAGCAGCCAAGGCAGCGGTCGTGAAAAACTGTTTTTT. This encodes CASSQGSGREKLFF.

J is TRBJ1-5 and V is TRBV7-2; D unresolved. The CDR3 is 15 residues long. Trimming removed 5 bases at V and 0 bases at J, with 11 bases between. Germline loops: CDR1 SGHTA, CDR2 FQGNSA. The CDR3: CASSPDGDSNQPQHF. The DNA for the CDR3 is TGTGCCAGCAGCCCGGACGGGGATAGCAATCAGCCCCAGCATTTT.

The rearrangement uses TRBV2 and TRBJ2-2, with D perhaps matching TRBD2 (5 bases). Germline V CDR1 and CDR2: SNHLY, FYNNEI. The length of the CDR3 is 14 residues. Trimming shortened V by 0 bases and J by 4 bases, and 6 bases separated the two germline ends. The CDR3 is CASSEADFTGELFF. The CDR3 DNA reads as TGTGCCAGCAGTGAAGCGGACTTCACCGGGGAGCTGTTTTTT.

This chain joins TRBV30 and TRBJ1-3, with unresolved D. The V and J ends lost 3 bases and 4 bases respectively, with 7 bases between them. The length of the CDR3 is 12 residues. Germline values: CDR1 GTSNPN, CDR2 SVGIG (reference sequence). The CDR3 nucleotides are TGTGCCTGGAGGGTACAAGGAAACACCATATATTTT. This codes for CAWRVQGNTIYF.

This chain joins TRBV29-1 and TRBJ2-7; the match to TRBD1 covers 7 bases. The junction had 15 bases not matched to a gene; V was cut back by 6 bases and J by 7 bases. Germline CDR1 reads SQVTM; CDR2 reads ANQGSEA. The CDR3 is 14 amino acids. The CDR3 bases are TGCAGCGTCGCACTTGGACAGGCCGGGCGAGAGCAGTACTTC. It codes for CSVALGQAGREQYF.

The chain carries TRBV7-9 and TRBJ2-1; 11 bases fit TRBD1. V shed 4 bases, J shed 7 bases, and the junction held 6 bases outside the gene matches. The CDR3 runs to 15 residues. CDR1 and CDR2 from the germline V gene are SEHNR and FQNEAQ (reference sequence). For the CDR3, the DNA is TGTGCCAGCAGCTCAGGACAGGGGGCGGTTAATGAGCAGTTCTTC. Translated, it gives CASSSGQGAVNEQFF.

V is TRBV5-8 and J is TRBJ2-2; TRBD2 matches at 14 bases. This CDR3 is built from 17 residues. In germline, CDR1 is SGHTS, CDR2 YDEGEE. The V and J ends lost 3 bases and 3 bases, in that order; junction bases with no gene match: 4. CDR3 DNA sequence: TGTGCCAGCAGCTCTGGGACTAGCGGGAGATACACCGGGGAGCTGTTTTTT. Translating gives CASSSGTSGRYTGELFF.

This chain uses TRBV11-2 with TRBJ1-2; D uncertain. Germline loops: CDR1 SGHAT, CDR2 FQNNGV. The germline V and J ends were trimmed by 4 bases and 0 bases, with 6 bases remaining between them. The CDR3 loop spans 13 amino acids. CDR3: CASSSLTNYGYTF. Written as DNA, the CDR3 is TGTGCCAGCAGCTCCTTAACTAACTATGGCTACACCTTC.